This T cell receptor beta chain appears in the sequencing data of a study of T cell changes during pregnancy in multiple sclerosis. TCRdb's copy holds only in-frame clones and misses some; the assay was immunoSEQ multiplex PCR. The table has under 60,000 clones, approximately 94% seen once. The sequencing here drew on CD4+ T cells from peripheral blood mononuclear cells, taken in the third trimester of pregnancy. The sequence derives from a female donor with multiple sclerosis, enrolled in a pregnancy study.

The CDR3 sequence is CASSSPGALTEAFF. The CDR3 DNA is TGTGCCAGCAGTTCCCCTGGAGCCCTTACTGAAGCTTTCTTT. V is TRBV6-5 and J is TRBJ1-1, with D unresolved. Germline assignment: CDR1 MNHEY and CDR2 SVGAGI. The CDR3 extends over 14 amino acids. V lost 4 bases to trimming and J lost 5 bases, with 14 bases between them.